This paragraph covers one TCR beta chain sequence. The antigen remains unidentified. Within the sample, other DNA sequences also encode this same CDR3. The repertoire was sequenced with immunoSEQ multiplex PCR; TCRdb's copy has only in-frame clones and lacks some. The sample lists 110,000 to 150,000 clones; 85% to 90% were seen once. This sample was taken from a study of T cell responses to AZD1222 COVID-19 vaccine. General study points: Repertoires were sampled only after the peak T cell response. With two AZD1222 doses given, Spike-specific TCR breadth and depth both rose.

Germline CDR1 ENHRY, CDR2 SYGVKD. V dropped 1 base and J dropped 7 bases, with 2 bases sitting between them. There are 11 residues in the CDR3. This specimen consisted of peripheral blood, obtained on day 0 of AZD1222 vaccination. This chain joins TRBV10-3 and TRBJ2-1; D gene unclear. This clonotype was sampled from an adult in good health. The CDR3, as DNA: TGTGCCATCAGTGAGTTTAATGAGCAGTTCTTC. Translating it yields CAISEFNEQFF.